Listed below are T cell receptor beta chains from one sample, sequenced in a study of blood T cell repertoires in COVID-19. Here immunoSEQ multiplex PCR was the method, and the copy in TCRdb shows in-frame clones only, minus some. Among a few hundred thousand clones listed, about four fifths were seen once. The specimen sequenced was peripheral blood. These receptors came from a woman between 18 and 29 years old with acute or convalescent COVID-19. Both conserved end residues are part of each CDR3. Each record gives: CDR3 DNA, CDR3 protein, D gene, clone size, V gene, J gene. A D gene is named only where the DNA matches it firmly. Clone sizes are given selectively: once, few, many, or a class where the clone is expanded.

TGTGCCACCCGGGCGGGCATTAACTCTGGAAACACCATATATTTT,CATRAGINSGNTIYF,NA,once,TRBV6-5,TRBJ1-3
TGTGCCAGCAGCTTAGGTACTAGTGTGGAGGAGACCCAGTACTTC,CASSLGTSVEETQYF,NA,NA,TRBV7-9,TRBJ2-5
TGTGCCAGCAGTTTACGACTAGCGGAGTTCTACGAGCAGTACTTC,CASSLRLAEFYEQYF,TRBD2,NA,TRBV28,TRBJ2-7
TGTGCCAGCAGCCCACAGGAGGGTTCCTACGAGCAGTACTTC,CASSPQEGSYEQYF,NA,NA,TRBV5-4,TRBJ2-7
TGTGCCAGCAGAGGCGGGCGTGGGGATACGCAGTATTTT,CASRGGRGDTQYF,NA,NA,TRBV7-3,TRBJ2-3
TGTGCCAGCAGCTTGCCAAGGACGGGAAAAGAGACCCAGTACTTC,CASSLPRTGKETQYF,NA,once,TRBV5-6,TRBJ2-5
TGTGCCAGCAGCCTGGGACAGGGGACGGCTAATGAAAAACTGTTTTTT,CASSLGQGTANEKLFF,TRBD1,NA,TRBV6-2/TRBV6-3,TRBJ1-4
TGTGCCAGCAGTGTCACAGGCCGCCATCAGCCCCAGCATTTT,CASSVTGRHQPQHF,NA,NA,TRBV28,TRBJ1-5
TGTGCAAGCACCCGGCGGGAGGGTCATTGGGAGCAGTACTTC,CASTRREGHWEQYF,TRBD2,NA,TRBV2,TRBJ2-7
TGCGCCACCGCGCAGCAACCGGGACAGGGAAAGCAGTACTTC,CATAQQPGQGKQYF,TRBD1,NA,TRBV5-1,TRBJ2-7
TGCAGTGTTCAAGCGGGAGGGGAACAGTTCTTC,CSVQAGGEQFF,TRBD2,NA,TRBV20-1,TRBJ2-1
TGTGCCAGCAGCTATACGGGGATCGGGGAGCTGTTTTTT,CASSYTGIGELFF,NA,NA,TRBV7-6,TRBJ2-2
TGTGCCAGCAGTGAATACCCACTCGACACAGATACGCAGTATTTT,CASSEYPLDTDTQYF,NA,NA,TRBV25-1,TRBJ2-3
TGCGCCAGCAGCCAAGACAGTGGCACTGAAGCTTTCTTT,CASSQDSGTEAFF,NA,NA,TRBV4-3,TRBJ1-1
TGTGCCAGCAGCCAAGATCAGAGGCAGCTCTACCTCGAGCAGTACTTC,CASSQDQRQLYLEQYF,NA,NA,TRBV3-1/TRBV3-2,TRBJ2-7
TGTGCCAGCAGTCGGGCGGGGGTGAACACAGATACGCAGTATTTT,CASSRAGVNTDTQYF,TRBD2,NA,TRBV27,TRBJ2-3
TGTGCCAGCAGGCTTTGGGACAGGGCGAACAATGAGCAGTTCTTC,CASRLWDRANNEQFF,TRBD1,NA,TRBV19,TRBJ2-1
TGTGCCAGCAGAAATACAGGGTCCCCCTATGGCTACACCTTC,CASRNTGSPYGYTF,NA,NA,TRBV11-2,TRBJ1-2
TGTGCCAGCAGTTCATACCTAGCGGAACTATCCTACAATGAGCAGTTCTTC,CASSSYLAELSYNEQFF,TRBD2,NA,TRBV6-2/TRBV6-3,TRBJ2-1
TGCGCCAGCAGCTTACTTGGACTAGCGGACAATTCCTACGAGCAGTACTTC,CASSLLGLADNSYEQYF,TRBD2,NA,TRBV5-1,TRBJ2-7
TGCGCCAGCAGTGATGGGCACGAGCAGTACTTC,CASSDGHEQYF,NA,NA,TRBV10-2,TRBJ2-7
TGTGCCAGCAGCTTAATGGTGGCTAGCGGGAGAAATGAGCAGTTCTTC,CASSLMVASGRNEQFF,TRBD2,NA,TRBV5-8,TRBJ2-1
TGTGCCAGCAGCCGATACAGGGATAGACACACTGAAGCTTTCTTT,CASSRYRDRHTEAFF,NA,NA,TRBV27,TRBJ1-1
TGTGCCAGCAGCTTCGCTCCGTCGGGCGGGGCGGAGGGCTACACCTTC,CASSFAPSGGAEGYTF,NA,NA,TRBV7-9,TRBJ1-2
TGTGCCAGCAGTTTAGGCCGGAACACTGAAGCTTTCTTT,CASSLGRNTEAFF,NA,few,TRBV27,TRBJ1-1
TGTGCCAGCAGCCAGGTAATCGACTCCGGCTACACCTTC,CASSQVIDSGYTF,NA,NA,TRBV3-1/TRBV3-2,TRBJ1-2
TGTGCCTGGAGTGTACAACAGGGGCACGGCTACACCTTC,CAWSVQQGHGYTF,TRBD1,few,TRBV30,TRBJ1-2
TGTGCCAGCTCACCAGACCCGGAGGTGGATGGCTACACCTTC,CASSPDPEVDGYTF,NA,NA,TRBV18,TRBJ1-2
TGTGCCAGCAGCTGGTCCGATGGACTAGCGGAGACCCAGTACTTC,CASSWSDGLAETQYF,TRBD2,NA,TRBV5-5,TRBJ2-5
TGTGCCAGCAGCCAGTTGCGAGGGACAGTGAACACTGAAGCTTTCTTT,CASSQLRGTVNTEAFF,TRBD1,NA,TRBV3-1/TRBV3-2,TRBJ1-1
TGTGCCAGCAGCTCCGGAGATTCTTCAGGAGGTCAGCCCCAGCATTTT,CASSSGDSSGGQPQHF,NA,NA,TRBV7-9,TRBJ1-5
TGCAGCGTGTCCACAGGGGGCGGAACAGATACGCAGTATTTT,CSVSTGGGTDTQYF,TRBD1,NA,TRBV29-1,TRBJ2-3
TGTGCCAGCAGCTTAGATCGGACAGGGCGGAATTCACCCCTCCACTTT,CASSLDRTGRNSPLHF,TRBD1,NA,TRBV11-3,TRBJ1-6
TGTGCCAGCAGTGACAGGGAGAACACTGAAGCTTTCTTT,CASSDRENTEAFF,NA,NA,TRBV25-1,TRBJ1-1
TGTGCCAGCAGGGACACCATGACCTACGAGCAGTACTTC,CASRDTMTYEQYF,NA,NA,TRBV2,TRBJ2-7
TGTGCCAGCAGTTCGAACAGGGCCAGCTATGGCTACACCTTC,CASSSNRASYGYTF,NA,NA,TRBV6-2/TRBV6-3,TRBJ1-2
TGTGCCAGCAGCTTAGAGGGGTCGCATGAGCAGTTCTTC,CASSLEGSHEQFF,NA,NA,TRBV7-9,TRBJ2-1
TGCAGTGCTAGTGCCATAGCGGGAGCGGGCAATGAGCAGTTCTTC,CSASAIAGAGNEQFF,TRBD2,NA,TRBV20-1,TRBJ2-1
TGTGCCAGCAGCCGCGGACAGGGAATCAGTCAGCCCCAGCATTTT,CASSRGQGISQPQHF,TRBD1,NA,TRBV7-2,TRBJ1-5
TGTGCCAGCAGCCAAGATTTTAGGACTAGCGGGAGGAGCGTGCAGTTCTTC,CASSQDFRTSGRSVQFF,TRBD2,NA,TRBV4-2,TRBJ2-1
TGTGCCAGCTCACCACAAGGGGGCGCGAACACCGGGGAGCTGTTTTTT,CASSPQGGANTGELFF,TRBD1,many,TRBV18,TRBJ2-2
TGTGCCAGCAGCGCCATGCCACTAGCGGGAACTGAGACCCAGTACTTC,CASSAMPLAGTETQYF,TRBD2,NA,TRBV9,TRBJ2-5
TGTGCCAGTAGTATGAGGGACAAAAACACTGAAGCTTTCTTT,CASSMRDKNTEAFF,NA,NA,TRBV19,TRBJ1-1